This TCR beta chain was retrieved from a study of blood T cell repertoires in COVID-19. About the study: T cells, B-cell-depleted T cells, or PBMCs supplied cDNA or gDNA.

This table comes from immunoSEQ multiplex PCR, and its TCRdb copy is limited to in-frame clones, with some not included. The sample has roughly 260,000 clones, 88% seen once. The CDR3 is 14 amino acids. Germline-derived CDR1 and CDR2 are ENHRY and SYGVKD. Trimming shortened V by 7 bases and J by 0 bases, and 12 bases separated the two germline ends. The genes are TRBV10-3 and TRBJ2-5; tentatively, D is TRBD2 (5 bases). The sample comprised peripheral blood. The sequence was collected from a man in his fifties or sixties who had recovered from COVID-19. This chain's CDR3 is CAIKGAGDQETQYF. As DNA, the CDR3 is TGTGCCATCAAGGGCGCCGGGGACCAAGAGACCCAGTACTTC.